The clone carrying this TCR beta chain appeared a few times. What it binds is not known. The record originates from a study of T cells in Graves' hyperthyroidism and ophthalmopathy. Study-wide findings and caveats: Ophthalmopathy was identified by the model a median approximately 6.4 months ahead of onset.

The CDR3 has 17 amino acids. The V gene's germline CDR1 is MDHEN and CDR2 SYDVKM. Between the trimmed V and J ends, which lost 6 bases and 0 bases, there was a span of 18 bases. TCR beta CDR3 region amplification was performed from RNA transcripts. The HTBI primer set was used in a first-round RT-PCR of the TCR CDR3. TCRdb processed the multiplex PCR reads anew with MiXCR; each CDR3 protein has one entry. The sample lists around 520,000 distinct CDR3 sequences, 11% to 15% occurring once. The clonotype originates from a woman in her thirties or forties with Graves' hyperthyroidism. Source material: blood. This rearrangement joins TRBV28 to TRBJ2-4; D may be TRBD1 (6 bases). CDR3 protein: CASSTNPGELAKNIQYF. The DNA for the CDR3 is TGTGCCAGCAGCACAAACCCAGGGGAATTAGCCAAAAACATTCAGTACTTC. Filled out from reference TRBV28 and TRBJ2-4, the complete variable domain reads DVKVTQSSRYLVKRTGEKVFLECVQDMDHENMFWYRQDPGLGLRLIYFSYDVKMKEKGDIPEGYSVSREKKERFSLILESASTNQTSMYLCASSTNPGELAKNIQYFGAGTRLSVL.